This TCR beta chain came from a study of T cells after yellow fever vaccination. In the study overall: Preparation of the low-cell-number fractions used SMART-Seq v4 Ultra Low Input. Broader study findings: Post-booster repertoires contained most primary-vaccination clones again (96% CD4, 88% CD8). Abundant bulk-population clonotypes could contaminate the FACS-sorted repertoires.

This clonotype was seen a few times. As yet, its antigen is unknown. Using its own MiXCR run on the 5' RACE reads, TCRdb lists one record per CDR3 protein. The profile shows about 240,000 distinct CDR3 sequences, 6.9% of them singletons. The CDR3 contains 15 residues. V dropped 1 base and J dropped 2 bases, with 12 bases sitting between them. Per germline, CDR1 DFQATT and CDR2 SNEGSKA (reference sequence). The sequence came from a man aged 25 to 40 who received the YFV17D yellow fever vaccine. This sequence joins TRBV20-1 and TRBJ2-1; perhaps TRBD2 as D (6 bases). The sequenced sample was CD4+ T cells sorted from PBMCs, obtained 15 days after the yellow fever booster vaccination. Here the CDR3 reads CSARVHGSTYNEQFF. The CDR3 DNA follows: TGCAGTGCTAGAGTACACGGGAGCACCTACAATGAGCAGTTCTTC.